Each of the 17 T cell receptor beta chains below was sequenced from the same sample in a study of T cells after yellow fever vaccination. TCRdb reanalysed the 5' RACE reads using MiXCR and keeps one entry per CDR3 protein. The sample shows roughly 330,000 distinct CDR3 sequences, 3% to 4.5% of them seen only once. The sample consisted of PBMCs, taken 5 days after the yellow fever booster vaccination. These receptors were obtained from a man in his late teens or twenties who received the YFV17D yellow fever vaccine.

This clonotype was seen at least ten times. This chain connects TRBV12-3 or TRBV12-4 to TRBJ1-6; tentatively, D is TRBD1 (6 bases). V was shortened by 4 bases and J by 5 bases, with 18 bases between the two germline ends. The CDR3 is made up of 17 amino acids. CDR3 sequence (DNA): TGTGCCAGCAGTTCTCCCTGGGAGGGGGAAAATAATTCACCCCTCCACTTT. It encodes CASSSPWEGENNSPLHF.

This clonotype was counted between two and nine times. The chain combines TRBV9 with TRBJ2-5; D is perhaps TRBD2 (6 bases). The CDR3 covers 14 residues. V was cut by 4 bases and J by 9 bases, with 19 bases left in between. Germline V lookup: CDR1 SGDLS, CDR2 YYNGEE. The CDR3 region is CASSQTGGPEAQYF. The CDR3 DNA reads TGTGCCAGCAGCCAGACCGGGGGACCCGAAGCCCAGTACTTC.

This clonotype was seen a handful of times. This chain links TRBV6-6 with TRBJ2-7; 8 bases match TRBD2. Unmatched junction bases numbered 11, after V lost 5 bases and J lost 2 bases. CDR3 length equals 16 residues. Germline assignment: CDR1 MNHNY and CDR2 SVGAGI (reference sequence). The DNA for the CDR3 is TGTGCCAGCAGTCCCCGGGGGGGCAGGGGAACCTACGAGCAGTACGTC. Its translation is CASSPRGGRGTYEQYV.

This clonotype was recorded at least ten times. The V gene is TRBV7-2, the J gene TRBJ1-2, with D tentatively TRBD1 (6 bases). CDR3 size: 15 residues. V gave up 3 bases and J gave up 0 bases, with 11 bases separating them. The germline CDR1 and CDR2 sequences are SGHTA and FQGNSA. The CDR3 DNA follows: TGTGCCAGCAGCTTGAGGGGGGTAACTAACTATGGCTACACCTTC. It is translated as CASSLRGVTNYGYTF.

The chain carries TRBV7-9 and TRBJ2-5; D is possibly TRBD2 (6 bases). Germline loops: CDR1 SEHNR, CDR2 FQNEAQ (reference sequence). The V end was cut by 4 bases, the J end by 5 bases, with 20 bases between. This CDR3 contains 16 residues. DNA for the CDR3: TGTGCCAGCAGCTCATCCCTGGGCGGGGCGACGGAGACCCAGTACTTC. Translating it yields CASSSSLGGATETQYF.

J is TRBJ1-6 and V is TRBV7-2, with 7 bases that match TRBD1. CDR3 length: 14 residues. V was pared by 5 bases and J by 7 bases, with 5 bases of the junction left unmatched. The germline V gene has CDR1 SGHTA and CDR2 FQGNSA. The CDR3 bases are TGTGCCAGCAGCCCCGACAGGGCGAATTCACCCCTCCACTTT. It is translated as CASSPDRANSPLHF.

This clonotype was recorded a few times. The chain carries TRBV12-3 or TRBV12-4 and TRBJ2-2; 9 nucleotides line up with TRBD1. This CDR3 region has 17 residues. With 6 bases clipped from V and 3 bases from J, the junction kept 11 bases outside the gene matches. The CDR3 DNA is TGTGCCAGCAGCTCATTCGCGGGACAGGGTCACACCGGGGAGCTGTTTTTT. Amino acid sequence: CASSSFAGQGHTGELFF.

Here the CDR3 reads CASSSLRQTTDTQYF. DNA of the CDR3: TGCGCCAGCAGCTCCCTGAGACAGACCACAGATACGCAGTATTTT. The rearrangement uses TRBV5-1 and TRBJ2-3; TRBD1 is a possible D gene (5 bases). The V gene lost 3 bases and the J gene lost 2 bases, with 13 bases spanning the gap. The CDR3 spans 15 residues. Per germline, CDR1 SGHRS and CDR2 YFSETQ.

The chain recombines TRBV7-9 with TRBJ1-1; tentative D call: TRBD1 (6 bases). The germline CDR1 and CDR2 sequences are SEHNR and FQNEAQ (reference sequence). The V end was cut by 2 bases, the J end by 1 base, with 14 bases between. The CDR3 is made up of 16 amino acids. The CDR3 here is CASSLRPGERNTEAFF. DNA of the CDR3: TGTGCCAGCAGCTTAAGGCCAGGGGAAAGGAACACTGAAGCTTTCTTT. Filled out from reference TRBV7-9 and TRBJ1-1, the complete variable domain reads DTGVSQNPRHKITKRGQNVTFRCDPISEHNRLYWYRQTLGQGPEFLTYFQNEAQLEKSRLLSDRFSAERPKGSFSTLEIQRTEQGDSAMYLCASSLRPGERNTEAFFGQGTRLTVV.

This clonotype was counted a few times. V gene TRBV28 combines with J gene TRBJ2-3, with D possibly matching TRBD1 (5 bases). Between the trimmed V and J ends, which lost 6 bases and 1 base, there was a span of 14 bases. The CDR3 is 15 residues long. Germline-derived CDR1 and CDR2 are MDHEN and SYDVKM. CDR3 sequence reads: CASRLPQGGTDTQYF. The CDR3 nucleotides are TGTGCCAGCAGATTACCCCAGGGTGGCACAGATACGCAGTATTTT.

This clonotype was recorded many times. V usage is TRBV4-1 and J usage is TRBJ2-4; D perhaps matches TRBD1 (7 bases). V was pared by 1 base and J by 7 bases, with 11 bases between. The CDR3 contains 14 residues. CDR1 MGHRA and CDR2 YSYEKL come from the germline V gene. The CDR3 region has the DNA TGCGCCAGCAGCCAAGGGCCAGGGGGGAACATTCAGTACTTC. Translating it yields CASSQGPGGNIQYF.

This clonotype was detected ten times or more. The chain is built from TRBV12-3 or TRBV12-4 and TRBJ1-1; D is undetermined. CDR3 length: 10 amino acids. V shed 6 bases and J shed 10 bases, with 9 bases lying between them. The CDR3 loop is CASSSYRAFF. CDR3 bases: TGTGCCAGCAGCAGCTACAGAGCTTTCTTT.

The sample holds a few counts of this clonotype. This chain joins TRBV5-1 and TRBJ1-4; TRBD1 agrees at 7 bases. V was clipped by 4 bases and J by 8 bases; unmatched bases: 11. CDR1 is SGHRS and CDR2 is YFSETQ in the germline V gene. This CDR3 has 15 amino acids. The CDR3 nucleotides are TGCGCCAGCAGCACCCTACAGGGGACGGGCGAAAAACTGTTTTTT. Encoded protein: CASSTLQGTGEKLFF.

This clonotype came up many times. J is TRBJ1-5 and V is TRBV9; D is ambiguous. Trimming removed 0 bases at V and 6 bases at J, with 7 bases between. CDR1 and CDR2 (germline): SGDLS, YYNGEE. The CDR3 runs 13 residues. CDR3 DNA: TGTGCCAGCAGCGTAGGGGGAAGTCAGCCCCAGCATTTT. This encodes CASSVGGSQPQHF.

The V gene is TRBV5-1, the J gene TRBJ1-1; D not certain. Trimming stripped 2 bases from V and 0 bases from J, with 5 bases between. The CDR3 runs 13 residues. Looked up from germline, CDR1 is SGHRS and CDR2 is YFSETQ. The DNA of the CDR3 is TGCGCCAGCAGCTTTACCCTGAACACTGAAGCTTTCTTT. Protein product: CASSFTLNTEAFF. The full variable domain, in which reference TRBV5-1 and TRBJ1-1 provide the parts outside the CDR3, is KAGVTQTPRYLIKTRGQQVTLSCSPISGHRSVSWYQQTPGQGLQFLFEYFSETQRNKGNFPGRFSGRQFSNSRSEMNVSTLELGDSALYLCASSFTLNTEAFFGQGTRLTVV.

The table lists this clonotype with many counts. Germline and junction disagree at one end, which may indicate a read error. The V call is TRBV6-5, the J call TRBJ2-3; tentative D call: TRBD1 (6 bases). There are 13 residues in the CDR3. Germline V CDR1 and CDR2: MNHEY, SVGAGI. The CDR3 region is CASSWDNTDKQYF. In DNA form, the CDR3 reads TGTGCCAGCAGTTGGGACAACACAGATAAGCAGTATTTT.

This clonotype has a count of ten or more. CDR3 bases: TGTGCCAGCAGACCCTCCCTAGCGAGCCACGAGCAGTACTTC. This gives the protein CASRPSLASHEQYF. The rearrangement links TRBV6-5 to TRBJ2-7, with D possibly being TRBD2 (6 bases). V was trimmed by 6 bases and J by 5 bases, leaving 17 bases between them. The CDR3 contains 14 residues. Germline V gene lookup returns CDR1 MNHEY and CDR2 SVGAGI.